These T cell receptor beta chains were read from a single sample in a study of technical replicates of blood from a handful of donors. Some clones are missing from TCRdb's copy, which holds only in-frame ones; the method was immunoSEQ multiplex PCR. The sample has about 91,000 clones; just under 95% are singletons. Sequenced input: T cells isolated from PBMCs. The receptors derive from a human donor in good health. Each CDR3 is given with its conserved first and last residue.

J gene,V gene,CDR3 protein
TRBJ2-1,TRBV7-2,CASSWTSGGSNEQFF
TRBJ1-1,TRBV7-8,CASTPTRRAVEAFF
TRBJ1-2,TRBV10-3,CAIGKDSNYGYTF
TRBJ1-3,TRBV10-3,CAISSAGSGNTIYF
TRBJ2-1,TRBV20-1,CSARTGVEQFF
TRBJ2-3,TRBV6-1,CASSEVSGGAHSTDTQYF
TRBJ2-1,TRBV7-8,CASSQAAGTTYNEQFF
TRBJ2-5,TRBV14,CASSGRDRRVQETQYF
TRBJ2-1,TRBV9,CASSVVSLGGEWYNEQFF
TRBJ1-2,TRBV7-9,CASSFGGGANYGYTF
TRBJ1-1,TRBV7-8,CASSFDMRDTEAFF
TRBJ2-4,TRBV28,CASSIITGTQIF
TRBJ2-3,TRBV29-1,CSVVGGATDTQYF
TRBJ1-5,TRBV19,CATRNSGTGGSQPQHF